This TCR beta chain was recorded in a study of T cell changes during pregnancy in multiple sclerosis. Some clones are missing from TCRdb's copy, which holds only in-frame ones; the method was immunoSEQ multiplex PCR. This table has about 50,000 clones, around 90% appearing once. The trim removed 5 bases at V and 4 bases at J, leaving 7 bases unmatched. Germline V gene sequence: CDR1 MNHEY, CDR2 SMNVEV (reference sequence). This CDR3 has 14 amino acids. The receptor comes from a female donor with multiple sclerosis, enrolled in a pregnancy study. The rearrangement links TRBV27 to TRBJ2-7, with 8 bases identical to TRBD2. Sequences were derived from CD8+ T cells from peripheral blood mononuclear cells, sampled after pregnancy. The CDR3 nucleotides are TGTGCCAGCAGTGGAACGGGGGGGCTATACGAGCAGTACTTC. The encoded protein is CASSGTGGLYEQYF.